The entry below describes one T cell receptor beta chain. Its target is not known. These data originate in a study of cytomegalovirus exposure and HLA in healthy donors. Findings and caveats of the study: Sequencing likely generated an artifact that appeared as a cluster of highly shared sequence variants. According to a later analysis, donors in an Asian-associated ancestry cluster reportedly had fewer N-insertions than the roughly 720-donor mean.

The PCR contained 60 Vbeta and 13 Jbeta primers. Data came from immunoSEQ multiplex PCR; TCRdb stores just in-frame clones and leaves some out. The table shows around 160,000 clones, with around 80% occurring only once. The CDR3 contains 13 residues. The ends were cut back, 4 bases at V and 10 bases at J, with 15 bases in the middle. The germline CDR1 and CDR2 sequences are SGDLS and YYNGEE. The sequenced material came from PBMCs. The chain joins TRBV9 to TRBJ1-3, with D unresolved. This clonotype was obtained from a woman aged 40 to 50 in good health and CMV-seronegative. CDR3 sequence (DNA): TGTGCCAGCAGCAAGGAGGAGGCTGGAACCATATATTTT. Amino acids: CASSKEEAGTIYF.